This paragraph reports one TCR beta chain. Its antigen remains undetermined. Base qualities are not recorded, but no much larger clone differs from it by a single base. Other DNA sequences in this sample translate to the same CDR3. These data come from a study of OX40 agonist ivuxolimab in advanced cancers. Looking at the study overall: Ivuxolimab, which targeted the costimulatory receptor OX40 (CD134), was an agonistic, fully human IgG2 monoclonal antibody. The paper describes the monotherapy dose-escalation part (N of about 47 patients) of the phase I trial of ivuxolimab. Intravenous ivuxolimab was administered to patients every 2 weeks at six dose levels: 0.01, 0.1, 0.3, 1.5, 3 and 10 mg/kg. A male proportion of around 80% and a mean age of about 60 years, ranging from about 23 to 90, were recorded for the dose-escalation cohort. Partial responses occurred in three dose-escalation patients: two with cutaneous melanoma and one with hepatocellular carcinoma. The purpose of peripheral TCRbeta sequencing was to test whether ivuxolimab changed TCR sequence diversity and led to clonal T-cell expansion. Prior anti-PD-1, anti-PD-L1 or anti-CTLA-4 therapy was permitted, and 35% to 40% of dose-escalation patients had received checkpoint inhibitors. Of the roughly 50 dose-escalation patients, hepatocellular carcinoma was present in around 20, melanoma in around 15, renal cell carcinoma in 9 and head and neck cancer in 9.

To sequence the TCRbeta CDR3 region, genomic DNA was isolated from the sorted cells. The immunoSEQ Assay was used for sequencing of TCRbeta CDR3 regions. The immuneACCESS repertoire file appears here via TCRdb, limited to in-frame rearrangements. These files lack a portion of the clones; in checked studies, under half of the deficit traces to unresolved V genes, and the cause of the others is not known. The table for this sample lists some 90,000 clones; about 87% of them were counted only once. About 4.5% of the sample is taken by the ten largest. The trial excluded patients who had a history of autoimmune disease or who were on systemic immunosuppression. Peripheral blood for TCR sequencing was collected from all dose cohorts at baseline, on cycle 4 day 1, and on cycle 7 day 1. Samples came from an open-label, multicenter, first-in-human phase I dose-escalation trial of ivuxolimab. Adults with locally advanced or metastatic melanoma, renal cell carcinoma, hepatocellular carcinoma or head and neck squamous cell carcinoma were enrolled in the trial. Before TCR sequencing, CD4+ T cells and CD8+ T cells from peripheral blood were sorted into separate populations.

The paper as a whole reports these results and caveats: After ivuxolimab, more expanded clones were found on average in CD8+ T cells than in CD4+ T cells. Clonal expansion of both CD4+ and CD8+ blood T cells was observed from baseline to week 6 at doses 0.1 to 3.0 mg/kg. Low levels of normalized T-cell clonal expansion were also seen in some nonresponding patients. Partial responders in the 0.1-3.0 mg/kg groups had among the lowest normalized peripheral clonal expansion, especially among CD8+ T cells. The antigen specificity of the peripheral T cells that underwent clonal expansion was not determined.

The germline V gene encodes CDR1 LNHDA and CDR2 SQIVND (reference sequence). Trimming takes 5 bases off V and 3 bases off J; junction bases not matched to a gene: 2. The CDR3, cysteine through phenylalanine, is 14 amino acids long. Only the CDR3 DNA is retained, 42 bases long and in frame from the first base. The input for sequencing was CD4+ or CD8+ T cells sorted from blood, taken in a trial of the OX40 agonist ivuxolimab. The TCR sequence derives from an adult with an advanced solid tumor such as melanoma, head and neck, liver or kidney cancer. The chain is encoded by TRBV19 joined to TRBJ2-7; the central 12 bases match TRBD2. The CDR3: CASSRLAGDYEQYF. The DNA is TGTGCCAGTAGTCGACTAGCGGGGGACTACGAGCAGTACTTC.